A selection of T cell receptor beta chains follows, all from one sample in a study of vaccination effects on CD4 cells after COVID-19. No antigen has been assigned to these receptors. The protocol was immunoSEQ multiplex PCR, while the TCRdb copy is restricted to in-frame clones and leaves out a portion. The sample yields about 33,000 clones, roughly four fifths seen once. The sequencing used CD4+ T cells from PBMCs cultured with HCoV-NL63 spike peptides, collected after COVID-19 vaccination. These receptors came from a human donor who received a COVID-19 vaccine. Some clones in this sample may be carry-over from other donors' samples. Both conserved end residues are part of each CDR3. D genes are given only for firm matches. Size tells how often a clone was seen (once, few, many) or the class of an expanded clone, and some rows leave it out.

>.|TRBV29-1|TRBD2|TRBJ2-3
TGCAGCGTTCGGACTAGCGGACCCACAGATACGCAGTATTTT
CSVRTSGPTDTQYF
>.|TRBV6-1|.|TRBJ1-5
TGTGCCAGCAGTGATCGGGGGAGGAATCAGCCCCAGCATTTT
CASSDRGRNQPQHF
>.|TRBV5-1|.|TRBJ2-5
TGCGCCAGCAGCTTGTTCTCAGGATCCCAAGAGACCCAGTACTTC
CASSLFSGSQETQYF
>.|TRBV18|.|TRBJ1-2
TGTGCCAGCTCACAGGGCAGGGATCTACATGGCTACACCTTC
CASSQGRDLHGYTF
>.|TRBV30|.|TRBJ1-2
TGTGCCTGGAGTGTATCCAGGGCGGTGGGCTACACCTTC
CAWSVSRAVGYTF
>.|TRBV5-1|.|TRBJ1-2
TGCGCCAGCAGCTTTTCGAACTATGGCTACACCTTC
CASSFSNYGYTF
>few|TRBV19|TRBD1|TRBJ1-5
TGTGCCAGTAGTCCAACAGGGGGCAATCAGCCCCAGCATTTT
CASSPTGGNQPQHF
>.|TRBV2|.|TRBJ1-2
TGTGCCAGCAGTGAAAGGGTTCCAGGGAGAGGCTACACCTTC
CASSERVPGRGYTF
>.|TRBV30|.|TRBJ1-2
TGTGCCTGGAGTGAATCGGGAAACGGGGACTATGGCTACACCTTC
CAWSESGNGDYGYTF
>.|TRBV29-1|TRBD1|TRBJ2-4
TGCAGCGCTTGGGGACAGCCTGACTCAATAGCCAAAAACATTCAGTACTTC
CSAWGQPDSIAKNIQYF
>.|TRBV3-1/TRBV3-2|.|TRBJ1-2
TGTGCCAGCAGCCGCGGCGGCCGGGATTTGCATGGCTACACCTTC
CASSRGGRDLHGYTF
>.|TRBV10-2|.|TRBJ2-1
TGCGCCAGCAGTGAGTTGAGGCTGGCCCATGAGCAGTTCTTC
CASSELRLAHEQFF
>.|TRBV9|TRBD1|TRBJ2-2
TGTGCCAGCAGCGGAGGGACAGGAGTGACCGGGGAGCTGTTTTTT
CASSGGTGVTGELFF
>once|TRBV6-5|.|TRBJ2-1
TGTGCCAGCAGCGACCCTGGGTTTGGTGAGCAGTTCTTC
CASSDPGFGEQFF
>.|TRBV27|.|TRBJ1-2
TGTGCCAGCAGTCCCGACAGACGCTATGGCTACACCTTC
CASSPDRRYGYTF
>.|TRBV5-1|.|TRBJ1-2
TGCGCCAGCTCGACAGGAGAGGACTATGGCTACACCTTC
CASSTGEDYGYTF
>.|TRBV10-1|.|TRBJ1-5
TGCGCCAGCAGTGAGTCGACGGAGAAGCTTGAGCCCCAGCATTTT
CASSESTEKLEPQHF
>.|TRBV7-3|.|TRBJ2-5
TGTGCCAGCAGCTTAATCGGCCAGGCCCAGTACTTC
CASSLIGQAQYF
>.|TRBV21-1|.|TRBJ2-7
TGTGCCAGCAGCACGGGACTAGCTCACTGGTACGAGCAGTACTTC
CASSTGLAHWYEQYF
>.|TRBV19|TRBD1|TRBJ1-5
TGTGCCAGTAGTGACAGGGGGCCGGATAGCAATCAGCCCCAGCATTTT
CASSDRGPDSNQPQHF
>.|TRBV29-1|.|TRBJ2-3
TGCAGCGTTGCCAGAACTAGCACAGATACGCAGTATTTT
CSVARTSTDTQYF
>.|TRBV24-1|TRBD1|TRBJ2-5
TGTGCCACCAGTCCATTAACAGGGGGAGAGACCCAGTACTTC
CATSPLTGGETQYF
>once|TRBV5-1|.|TRBJ1-3
TGCGCCAGCAGCTTGGGGGCCGGGGAGGGGCTCGGCGGAAACACCATATATTTT
CASSLGAGEGLGGNTIYF
>few|TRBV6-6|.|TRBJ2-2
TGTGCCAGCAGTTTACCGGGCACCGGGGAGCTGTTTTTT
CASSLPGTGELFF
>.|TRBV10-3|TRBD2|TRBJ2-3
TGTGCCATCAGTGCTAGCGGGGGGAGCACAGATACGCAGTATTTT
CAISASGGSTDTQYF
>.|TRBV7-9|TRBD1|TRBJ2-2
TGTGCCAGCAGCTCGACAGGGGGCACCGGGGAGCTGTTTTTT
CASSSTGGTGELFF
>.|TRBV28|.|TRBJ1-2
TGTGCCAGCAGTCCCGGGAGCTATGGCTACACCTTC
CASSPGSYGYTF
>.|TRBV6-5|TRBD1|TRBJ2-3
TGTGCCAGCCGAAACAGGGGGCCAGATACGCAGTATTTT
CASRNRGPDTQYF
>.|TRBV7-2|.|TRBJ1-5
TGTGCCAGCAGCCTCACGAATCAGCCCCAGCATTTT
CASSLTNQPQHF
>.|TRBV4-1|.|TRBJ2-1
TGCGCCAGCAGCTTCCGACAGGATGAGCAGTTCTTC
CASSFRQDEQFF
>.|TRBV5-6|TRBD1|TRBJ2-1
TGTGCCAGCAGCAAAGACAGGGGCCTGGATGAGCAGTTCTTC
CASSKDRGLDEQFF
>.|TRBV4-2|TRBD2|TRBJ2-3
TGTGCCAGCAGCCAAGATAGCGGGGGGACATATACGCAGTATTTT
CASSQDSGGTYTQYF
>.|TRBV6-5|TRBD1|TRBJ1-1
TGTGCCAGCAGCATAAACTGGGACAGGAACACTGAAGCTTTCTTT
CASSINWDRNTEAFF
>.|TRBV7-2|.|TRBJ2-3
TGTGCCAGCAGCCCGTGGGAGGCCCCGCAGTATTTT
CASSPWEAPQYF
>.|TRBV5-1|.|TRBJ2-3
TGCGCCAGCAGCTTGGGATCTGGACAGACAGATACGCAGTATTTT
CASSLGSGQTDTQYF
>.|TRBV6-6|.|TRBJ1-5
TGTGCCAGCAGTACCGGGACGTCCGAGGGACAGCCCCAGCATTTT
CASSTGTSEGQPQHF
>.|TRBV2|.|TRBJ2-3
TGTGCCAGCAGTAGGGACCTCCCGAGGACAGATACGCAGTATTTT
CASSRDLPRTDTQYF
>.|TRBV28|.|TRBJ1-1
TGTGCCAGCAGTTTATCCGGACAGCGGCTCGGTGAAGCTTTCTTT
CASSLSGQRLGEAFF
>.|TRBV10-3|TRBD2|TRBJ2-1
TGTGCCATCAGTGATTCGGGGCGGGGGGGCAATGAGCAGTTCTTC
CAISDSGRGGNEQFF
>.|TRBV11-2|.|TRBJ2-1
TGTGCCAGCAGCTTAGATGGCGGTAGCGGAGAGCAGTTCTTC
CASSLDGGSGEQFF
>.|TRBV30|.|TRBJ1-3
TGTGCCTGGAGTACCGAATTCAATGGAAACACCATATATTTT
CAWSTEFNGNTIYF
>.|TRBV6-5|TRBD1|TRBJ2-4
TGTGCCAGCAGTCAGGACAGGCCAGCCAAAAACATTCAGTACTTC
CASSQDRPAKNIQYF
>.|TRBV6-5|.|TRBJ1-2
TGTGCCAGCAGACTAGAGCCGTATGGCTACACCTTC
CASRLEPYGYTF
>.|TRBV5-8|.|TRBJ2-1
TGTGCCAGCCCCGAGGCCTCCGGGACTCGCTCCTACAATGAGCAGTTCTTC
CASPEASGTRSYNEQFF
>.|TRBV7-9|.|TRBJ1-1
TGTGCCAGCAGCTCGGCCAGGGAAAGAGCTTTCTTT
CASSSARERAFF
>.|TRBV10-3|TRBD1|TRBJ1-4
TGTGCCATCAGCAGAGCCGGGACAGAGAATGAAAAACTGTTTTTT
CAISRAGTENEKLFF
>.|TRBV29-1|TRBD1|TRBJ2-1
TGCAGCGCAGGGACAGGGTTCAATGAGCAGTTCTTC
CSAGTGFNEQFF
>.|TRBV4-2|.|TRBJ2-3
TGTGCCAGCAGCCAAGGGACAACAGATACGCAGTATTTT
CASSQGTTDTQYF
>.|TRBV5-4|.|TRBJ2-5
TGTGCCAGCAGCGTTTCTACAGGGCAAGGACAAGAGACCCAGTACTTC
CASSVSTGQGQETQYF
>.|TRBV18|TRBD2|TRBJ2-7
TGTGCCAGCTCACCACTGGTTGGCGGGAGCTCCTACGAGCAGTACTTC
CASSPLVGGSSYEQYF
>few|TRBV5-1|.|TRBJ1-2
TGCGCCAGCAGCCGCGAGAACTATGGCTACACCTTC
CASSRENYGYTF